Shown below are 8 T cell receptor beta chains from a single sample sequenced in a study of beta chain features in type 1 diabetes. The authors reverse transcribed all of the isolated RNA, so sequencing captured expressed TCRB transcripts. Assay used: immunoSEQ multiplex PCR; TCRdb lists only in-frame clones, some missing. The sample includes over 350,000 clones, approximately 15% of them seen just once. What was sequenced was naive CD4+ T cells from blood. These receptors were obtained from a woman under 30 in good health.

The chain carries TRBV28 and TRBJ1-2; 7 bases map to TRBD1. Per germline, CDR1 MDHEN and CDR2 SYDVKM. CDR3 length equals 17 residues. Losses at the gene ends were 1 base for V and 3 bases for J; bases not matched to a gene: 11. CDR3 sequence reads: CASSLFPLRDRDYGYTF. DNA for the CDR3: TGTGCCAGCAGTTTATTCCCCCTCCGGGACAGAGACTATGGCTACACCTTC.

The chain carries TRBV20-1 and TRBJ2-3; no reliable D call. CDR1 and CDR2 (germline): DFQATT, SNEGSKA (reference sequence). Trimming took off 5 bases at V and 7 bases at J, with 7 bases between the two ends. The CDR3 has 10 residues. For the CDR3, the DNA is TGCAGTGCTCTAAAGTATACGCAGTATTTT. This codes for CSALKYTQYF.

The DNA of the CDR3 is TGTGCCAGCAGCTGGAGGGTGAGAGGGGGCGGTCGAAACGAGCAGTACTTC. Residues: CASSWRVRGGGRNEQYF. The chain couples TRBV7-2 to TRBJ2-7, with D tentatively TRBD1 (7 bases). The CDR3 covers 17 residues. Looked up from germline, CDR1 is SGHTA and CDR2 is FQGNSA. Trimming removed 4 bases from V and 5 bases from J, with 24 bases in between.

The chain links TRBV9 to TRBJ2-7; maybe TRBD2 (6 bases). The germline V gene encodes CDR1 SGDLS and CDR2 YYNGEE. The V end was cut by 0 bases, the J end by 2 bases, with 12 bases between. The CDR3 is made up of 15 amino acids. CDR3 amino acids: CASSVVGSGPYEQYF. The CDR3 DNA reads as TGTGCCAGCAGCGTAGTCGGGAGCGGCCCCTACGAGCAGTACTTC.

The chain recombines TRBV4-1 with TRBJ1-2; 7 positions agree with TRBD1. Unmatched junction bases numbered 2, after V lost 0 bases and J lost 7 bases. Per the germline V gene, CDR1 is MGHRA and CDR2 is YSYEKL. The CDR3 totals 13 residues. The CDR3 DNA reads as TGCGCCAGCAGCCAAGAAGACAGGGTTGGCTACACCTTC. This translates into CASSQEDRVGYTF.

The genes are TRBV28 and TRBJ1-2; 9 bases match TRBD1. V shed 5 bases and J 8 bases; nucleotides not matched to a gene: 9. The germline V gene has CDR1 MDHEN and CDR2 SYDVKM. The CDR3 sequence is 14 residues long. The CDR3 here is CASSGPGTGRGYTF. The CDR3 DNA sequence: TGTGCCAGCAGTGGCCCCGGGACAGGGAGAGGCTACACCTTC.

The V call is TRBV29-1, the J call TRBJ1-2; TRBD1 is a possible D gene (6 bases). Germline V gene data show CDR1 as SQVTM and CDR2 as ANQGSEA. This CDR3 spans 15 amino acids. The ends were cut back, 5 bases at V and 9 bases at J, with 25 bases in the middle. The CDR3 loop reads CSVRDGGGGSRSYTF. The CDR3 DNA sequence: TGCAGCGTTCGTGACGGAGGGGGGGGCTCTAGGAGCTACACCTTC.

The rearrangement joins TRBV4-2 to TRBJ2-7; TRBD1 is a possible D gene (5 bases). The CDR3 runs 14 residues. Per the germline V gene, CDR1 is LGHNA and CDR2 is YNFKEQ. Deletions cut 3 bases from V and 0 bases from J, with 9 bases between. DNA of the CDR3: TGTGCCAGCAGCCAGGTGACAGACTCCTACGAGCAGTACTTC. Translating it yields CASSQVTDSYEQYF.